Listed here is a single TCR beta chain. Its antigen is not identified. This entry comes from a study of cytomegalovirus exposure and HLA in healthy donors. Study-wide background: Of the donors genotyped, about 410 in all, about 80% fell in the Caucasian-associated ancestry cluster. Whole-study results and caveats: The HLA-A and HLA-B alleles of most subjects were reportedly predicted accurately from TCR beta sequences.

The PCR was carried out with 60 Vbeta primers and 13 Jbeta primers. Assay used: immunoSEQ multiplex PCR; TCRdb lists only in-frame clones, some missing. The sample yields roughly 140,000 clones, about 80% seen once. The CDR3 loop spans 17 amino acids. CDR1 and CDR2 from the germline V gene are SEHNR and FQNEAQ (reference sequence). J was trimmed by 2 bases and V by 5 bases; bases with no gene match: 12. This chain uses TRBV7-9 with TRBJ1-3; 7 bases agree with TRBD1. This TCR was sampled from a man aged 35-49 years in good health and CMV-seropositive. Material: PBMCs. CDR3 DNA: TGTGCCAGCAGCCCCATTAGGGGGCGATCCCCTGGAAACACCATATATTTT. Residues: CASSPIRGRSPGNTIYF.